The rows below give T cell receptor beta chains drawn from one sample of a study of shared clonotypes between healthy human individuals. Produced via immunoSEQ multiplex PCR; TCRdb's table is partial and in-frame only. The table lists 2 million to 2.5 million clones, about 93% of them singletons, with 1.5% to 2% in the top ten. Sequenced sample: naive CD8+ T cells from PBMCs. The receptor source for this set is a man between 18 and 29 years old in good health. Some clones in this sample may be carry-over from other donors' samples. CDR3s include the opening cysteine and the closing phenylalanine or tryptophan. D genes are given only for firm matches. Clone size, where shown, is once, few, many, or a class for clones that have expanded.

TRBV25-1,15,NA,NA,TRBJ2-1,TGTGCCAGCAGACCGACAGGAGGGGCTTACAATGAGCAGTTCTTC,CASRPTGGAYNEQFF
TRBV27,16,NA,NA,TRBJ2-7,TGTGCCAGCAGTCCATCCCCAGGTTCGGGTAACTACGAGCAGTACTTC,CASSPSPGSGNYEQYF
TRBV5-1,14,TRBD1,NA,TRBJ2-7,TGCGCCAGCAGCTCGACAGGGGGCACCTACGAGCAGTACTTC,CASSSTGGTYEQYF
TRBV6-1,15,TRBD2,NA,TRBJ2-3,TGTGCCAGCAGTGAAGGGACTAGCGCCACAGATACGCAGTATTTT,CASSEGTSATDTQYF
TRBV13,15,TRBD1,NA,TRBJ2-1,TGTGCCAGCAGCACGACAGGGATAGGCTACAATGAGCAGTTCTTC,CASSTTGIGYNEQFF
TRBV7-8,15,TRBD2,NA,TRBJ2-5,TGTGCCAGCAGCCAAATAGCGGGAGAGGGAGAGACCCAGTACTTC,CASSQIAGEGETQYF
TRBV6-5,16,NA,NA,TRBJ2-7,TGTGCCAGCAGTTACTCGATGGGAGTGGGGTCCTACGAGCAGTACTTC,CASSYSMGVGSYEQYF
TRBV6-1,15,TRBD1,NA,TRBJ1-5,TGTGCCAGCAGGGTTTACAGGGGTAGCAATCAGCCCCAGCATTTT,CASRVYRGSNQPQHF
TRBV11-2,16,TRBD2,NA,TRBJ2-1,TGTGCCAGCAGCTACCCCTATCCAGCGGGGAACAATGAGCAGTTCTTC,CASSYPYPAGNNEQFF
TRBV6-1,16,TRBD1,NA,TRBJ1-2,TGTGCCAGCAGTGAGCCGGGACAGGAGAGGAACTATGGCTACACCTTC,CASSEPGQERNYGYTF
TRBV4-3,16,TRBD2,NA,TRBJ2-5,TGCGCCAGCAGCCAAGACGGGCGGGAGGGCCAAGAGACCCAGTACTTC,CASSQDGREGQETQYF
TRBV6-1,15,NA,NA,TRBJ2-7,TGTGCCAGCAGTGATGCCGTGACGGTCCCCTACGAGCAGTACTTC,CASSDAVTVPYEQYF
TRBV27,14,TRBD1,NA,TRBJ1-2,TGTGCCAGCAGTTTTTCGCCCAGGGGGCATGGCTACACCTTC,CASSFSPRGHGYTF
TRBV15,13,NA,NA,TRBJ2-3,TGTGCCACCAGCTGGGGGGTGCGGGATACGCAGTATTTT,CATSWGVRDTQYF
TRBV28,17,TRBD2,NA,TRBJ2-7,TGTGCCAGCAGTTCCTGGACTAGCGGGACCTTTTCCTACGAGCAGTACTTC,CASSSWTSGTFSYEQYF
TRBV11-2,15,NA,NA,TRBJ2-7,TGTGCCAGCAGCTTAGGGTCACGGACCTCCTACGAGCAGTACTTC,CASSLGSRTSYEQYF
TRBV6-5,15,TRBD1,NA,TRBJ1-2,TGTGCCAGTTCGGACAGGGGGCTTACTAACTATGGCTACACCTTC,CASSDRGLTNYGYTF
TRBV21-1,15,NA,NA,TRBJ2-7,TGTGCCAGCAGACCTTCGAGGGAATGGGACTACGAGCAGTACTTC,CASRPSREWDYEQYF
TRBV11-3,15,NA,NA,TRBJ2-7,TGTGCCAGCAGCCCCCGCTCCGGGCTCTCCTACGAGCAGTACTTC,CASSPRSGLSYEQYF
TRBV4-1,16,NA,NA,TRBJ2-5,TGCGCCAGCAGCCAAGTTTTGGGGGAGTCTCAAGAGACCCAGTACTTC,CASSQVLGESQETQYF
TRBV7-8,14,NA,NA,TRBJ2-1,TGTGCCAGCAGCTTAGCGGGCGGGTCGAATGAGCAGTTCTTC,CASSLAGGSNEQFF
TRBV6-4,14,NA,NA,TRBJ2-2,TGTGCCAGCAGTCTAGTAGGGGCCGGCGGGGAGCTGTTTTTT,CASSLVGAGGELFF
TRBV7-9,15,NA,NA,TRBJ1-3,TGTGCCAGCAGCTTAGCGCGGCAGTTTGGAAACACCATATATTTT,CASSLARQFGNTIYF
TRBV13,14,TRBD2,NA,TRBJ2-2,TGTGCCAGCAGCCTCCTAGCGGGTCGGGGGGAGCTGTTTTTT,CASSLLAGRGELFF
TRBV6-4,13,TRBD2,NA,TRBJ2-2,TGTGCCAGCAGTTCTGTTACTAGCGGGAGGGTGTTTTTT,CASSSVTSGRVFF
TRBV9,15,NA,NA,TRBJ2-1,TGTGCCAGCAGCGTAGCGGGAGGCCAGGGGAATGAGCAGTTCTTC,CASSVAGGQGNEQFF
TRBV11-2,15,NA,NA,TRBJ1-6,TGTGCCAGCAGCTTAGAAGGCAGCTATAATTCACCCCTCCACTTT,CASSLEGSYNSPLHF
TRBV19,16,TRBD1,NA,TRBJ2-4,TGTGCCAGTAGTATGAGGTTGGACAGGTACAAAAACATTCAGTACTTC,CASSMRLDRYKNIQYF
TRBV9,15,NA,once,TRBJ2-7,TGTGCCAGCAGCGTGGGCCCCAGGGGCCCCGACGAGCAGTACTTC,CASSVGPRGPDEQYF
TRBV28,17,TRBD2,few,TRBJ2-1,TGTGCCAGCAGGGAGGGGTGGCTAGCGGGAGGGCCCAATGAGCAGTTCTTC,CASREGWLAGGPNEQFF
TRBV6-6,14,NA,NA,TRBJ2-3,TGTGCCAGCTCTGGGTACTCTAGCACAGATACGCAGTATTTT,CASSGYSSTDTQYF
TRBV20-1,11,NA,few,TRBJ2-2,TGCAGTGCTAGAGTTGCCGGGGAGCTGTTTTTT,CSARVAGELFF
TRBV5-4,16,TRBD2,NA,TRBJ2-7,TGTGCCAGCAGCTTGGTCGGTAGCGGGACGCTCTACGAGCAGTACTTC,CASSLVGSGTLYEQYF
TRBV10-3,14,NA,few,TRBJ1-1,TGTGCCATCAGTGAGTTTTACAGGACCCCTGAAGCTTTCTTT,CAISEFYRTPEAFF
TRBV28,16,NA,once,TRBJ2-1,TGTGCCAGCAGTTTAGGGGTAGCGGTCTCCTACAATGAGCAGTTCTTC,CASSLGVAVSYNEQFF
TRBV5-1,13,NA,NA,TRBJ2-7,TGCGCCAGCAGCTTTGGAGACTCCTACGAGCAGTACTTC,CASSFGDSYEQYF
TRBV27,11,NA,once,TRBJ2-3,TGTGCCAGCAGACTCACAGATACGCAGTATTTT,CASRLTDTQYF
TRBV14,12,NA,NA,TRBJ2-5,TGTGCCAGCAGCCAAGGTCGAGAGACCCAGTACTTC,CASSQGRETQYF
TRBV28,22,NA,NA,TRBJ2-1,TGTGCCAGCAGTTTCTGGCAAGGTATCACCGGGACTCCGACTCCATCCTACAATGAGCAGTTCTTC,CASSFWQGITGTPTPSYNEQFF
TRBV4-2,17,TRBD1,NA,TRBJ2-3,TGTGCCAGCAGCCCCTATTCTTCCAGGGGGCGAACAGATACGCAGTATTTT,CASSPYSSRGRTDTQYF
TRBV25-1,15,NA,NA,TRBJ2-2,TGTGCCAGCAGTGAAGGGACGTCTGCGGCCGGGGAGCTGTTTTTT,CASSEGTSAAGELFF
TRBV27,13,NA,NA,TRBJ1-2,TGTGCCAGCAGTTTTGGGGGCAGAGGGGGCTACACCTTC,CASSFGGRGGYTF
TRBV9,15,NA,NA,TRBJ1-2,TGTGCCAGCAGCGTAGCCCAACAGGGTTGGCGTGGCTACACCTTC,CASSVAQQGWRGYTF
TRBV27,15,NA,NA,TRBJ2-2,TGTGCCAGCAGTTTATCTCGGACGCTCACCGGGGAGCTGTTTTTT,CASSLSRTLTGELFF
TRBV5-6,14,TRBD2,NA,TRBJ2-7,TGTGCCAGCAGCTCGAGCGGGAGTAGCGACGAGCAGTACTTC,CASSSSGSSDEQYF